This T cell receptor (beta chain) is from a study of T-cell memory formation after mild COVID-19. TCRdb passed the 5' RACE reads through MiXCR, listing each CDR3 protein once. The top ten hold around 9.2% of the sample, which has 450,000 or so distinct CDR3 sequences, roughly 20% seen once. Trimming shortened V by 6 bases and J by 5 bases, and 17 bases separated the two germline ends. The CDR3 has 15 amino acids. The germline CDR1 and CDR2 sequences are MNHNS and SASEGT. The sample consisted of PBMCs or a T cell subset sorted from them (not recorded which). The genes are TRBV6-1 and TRBJ2-1, with D perhaps being TRBD1 or TRBD2 (5 bases each). The sequence came from an adult woman who had mild COVID-19 (a few samples of this study predate the infection). Cell type and time point are not known. Written as DNA, the CDR3 is TGTGCCAGCAGCCTGAGGGGTTTACAGAACAATGAGCAGTTCTTC. Translating gives CASSLRGLQNNEQFF.